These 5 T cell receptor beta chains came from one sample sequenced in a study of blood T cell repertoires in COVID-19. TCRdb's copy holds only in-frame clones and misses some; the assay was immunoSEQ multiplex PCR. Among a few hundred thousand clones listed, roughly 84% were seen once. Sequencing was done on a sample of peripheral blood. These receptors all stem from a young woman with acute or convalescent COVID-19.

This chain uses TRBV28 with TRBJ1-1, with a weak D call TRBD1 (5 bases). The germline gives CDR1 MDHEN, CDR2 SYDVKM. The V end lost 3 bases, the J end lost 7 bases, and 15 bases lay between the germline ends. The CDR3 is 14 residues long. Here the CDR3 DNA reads TGTGCCAGCAGTTTGGCAGGGCCCGGAGATGAAGCTTTCTTT. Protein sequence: CASSLAGPGDEAFF.

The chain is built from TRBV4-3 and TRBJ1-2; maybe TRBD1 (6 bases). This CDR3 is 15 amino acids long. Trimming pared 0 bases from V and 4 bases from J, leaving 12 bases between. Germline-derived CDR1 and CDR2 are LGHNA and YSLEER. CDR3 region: CASSQDTGPSYGYTF. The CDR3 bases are TGCGCCAGCAGCCAAGACACAGGGCCCAGCTATGGCTACACCTTC.

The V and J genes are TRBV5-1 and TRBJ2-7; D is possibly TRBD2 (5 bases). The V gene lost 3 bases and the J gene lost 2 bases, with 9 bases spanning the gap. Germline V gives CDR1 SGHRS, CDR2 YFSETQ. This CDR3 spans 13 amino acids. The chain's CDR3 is CASSWTGTYEQYF. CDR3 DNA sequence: TGCGCCAGCAGCTGGACTGGGACCTACGAGCAGTACTTC. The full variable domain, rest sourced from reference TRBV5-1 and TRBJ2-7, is KAGVTQTPRYLIKTRGQQVTLSCSPISGHRSVSWYQQTPGQGLQFLFEYFSETQRNKGNFPGRFSGRQFSNSRSEMNVSTLELGDSALYLCASSWTGTYEQYFGPGTRLTVT.

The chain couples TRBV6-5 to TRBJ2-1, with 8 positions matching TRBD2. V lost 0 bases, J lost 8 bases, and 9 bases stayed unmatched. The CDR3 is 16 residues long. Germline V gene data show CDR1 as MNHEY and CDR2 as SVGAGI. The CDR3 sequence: CASSYSYSGSFDEQFF. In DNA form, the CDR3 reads TGTGCCAGCAGTTACTCGTACAGCGGGAGTTTCGATGAGCAGTTCTTC.

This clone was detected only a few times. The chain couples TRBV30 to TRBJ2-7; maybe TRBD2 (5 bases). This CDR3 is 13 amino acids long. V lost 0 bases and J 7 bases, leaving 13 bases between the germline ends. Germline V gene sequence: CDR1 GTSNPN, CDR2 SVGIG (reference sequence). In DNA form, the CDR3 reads TGTGCCTGGAGTGTACGATACGGGGAGGAGCAGTACTTC. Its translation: CAWSVRYGEEQYF.